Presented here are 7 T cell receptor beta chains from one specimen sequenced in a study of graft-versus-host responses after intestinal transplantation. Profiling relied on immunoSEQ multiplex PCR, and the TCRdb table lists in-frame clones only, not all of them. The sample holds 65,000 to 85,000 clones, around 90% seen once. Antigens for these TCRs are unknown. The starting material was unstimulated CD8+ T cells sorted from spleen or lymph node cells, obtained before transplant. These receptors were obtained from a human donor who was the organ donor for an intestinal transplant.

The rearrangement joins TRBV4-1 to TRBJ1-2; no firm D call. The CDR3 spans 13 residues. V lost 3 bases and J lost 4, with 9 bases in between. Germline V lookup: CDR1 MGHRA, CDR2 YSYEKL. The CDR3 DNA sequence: TGCGCCAGCAGCCACCCTGGCAGCTATGGCTACACCTTC. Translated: CASSHPGSYGYTF.

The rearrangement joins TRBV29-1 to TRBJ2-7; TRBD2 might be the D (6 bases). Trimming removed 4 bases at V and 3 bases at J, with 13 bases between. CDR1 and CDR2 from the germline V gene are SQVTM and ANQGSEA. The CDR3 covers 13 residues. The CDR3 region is CSVVGGTNYEQYF. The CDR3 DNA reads TGCAGCGTTGTAGGAGGGACCAACTACGAGCAGTACTTC.

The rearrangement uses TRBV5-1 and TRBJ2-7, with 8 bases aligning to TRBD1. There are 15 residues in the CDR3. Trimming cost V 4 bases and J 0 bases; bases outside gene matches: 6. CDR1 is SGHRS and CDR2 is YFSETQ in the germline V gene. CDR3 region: CASSPHRGSSYEQYF. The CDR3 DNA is TGCGCCAGCAGCCCTCACAGGGGGAGCTCCTACGAGCAGTACTTC.

In DNA form, the CDR3 reads TGTGCCAGCAGCGGGACGCCGCCCTACGAGCAGTACTTC. Its translation: CASSGTPPYEQYF. V usage is TRBV5-6 and J usage is TRBJ2-7; D is perhaps TRBD1 or TRBD2 (5 bases each). The CDR3 runs to 13 residues. Germline lookup yields CDR1 SGHDT and CDR2 YYEEEE. V was shortened by 4 bases and J by 2 bases, with 10 bases between the two germline ends.

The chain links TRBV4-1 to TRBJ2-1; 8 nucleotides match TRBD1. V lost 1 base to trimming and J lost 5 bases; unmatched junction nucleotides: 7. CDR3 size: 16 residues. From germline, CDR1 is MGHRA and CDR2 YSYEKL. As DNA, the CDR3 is TGCGCCAGCAGCCAAGGGACGGGACAGGTGGACAATGAGCAGTTCTTC. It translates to CASSQGTGQVDNEQFF.

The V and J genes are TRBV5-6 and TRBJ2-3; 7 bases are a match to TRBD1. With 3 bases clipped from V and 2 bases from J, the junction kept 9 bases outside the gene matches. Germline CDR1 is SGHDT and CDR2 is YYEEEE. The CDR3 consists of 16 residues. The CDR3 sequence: CASSSHPGQNTDTQYF. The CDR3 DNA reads TGTGCCAGCAGCTCACACCCGGGACAGAACACAGATACGCAGTATTTT.

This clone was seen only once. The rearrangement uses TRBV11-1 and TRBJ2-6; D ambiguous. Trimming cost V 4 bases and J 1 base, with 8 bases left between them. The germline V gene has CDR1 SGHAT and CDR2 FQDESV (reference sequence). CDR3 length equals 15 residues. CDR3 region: CASSYGSSGANVLTF. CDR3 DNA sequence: TGTGCCAGCAGCTACGGATCATCTGGGGCCAACGTCCTGACTTTC.